This T cell receptor beta chain is from a study of blood T cell repertoires in COVID-19 (dated by TCRdb to 2018 to 2020). Regarding the complete study: The collaborator samples originated in the United States, Italy and Spain and spanned the acute and convalescent phases of COVID-19. The sample metadata nearly always contained a de-identified subject ID, COVID-19 status, age in years and sex. Subjects who had been exposed to COVID-19, were actively infected with it, or had recovered from it provided the deeply sampled blood TCRbeta repertoires that made up the dataset. Samples were obtained from the ongoing ImmuneRACE study (first 160 participants) and from 950 to 1,500 subjects provided by 6 global collaborators. The repertoires were released in a freely available public database meant as a resource for research on the immune response to SARS-CoV-2. The material from the prospective study consisted of cDNA or gDNA derived from T cells, B-cell-depleted T cells, or PBMCs. Where available, HLA class I and class II types were taken from metadata supplied by the sample provider and were not determined by assay-based typing.

Overall results and qualifications from the work: How much clinical and demographic metadata was included differed by source and by participant, and the metadata was provided uncurated.

The CDR3 starts with the cysteine, ends with the phenylalanine, and has 14 residues. The CDR3 DNA has 42 bases and is translated from base 1. Deletion took 4 bases off V and 7 bases off J, with a span of 15 bases between the germline ends. The germline V gene provides CDR1 SGDLS and CDR2 YYNGEE. Collaborating institutions collected whole blood in K2EDTA tubes following their own protocols. For TCRbeta analysis, collaborator samples were shipped as frozen whole blood, as isolated PBMCs, or as DNA extracted from either sample type. TCRbeta CDR3 regions were amplified from genomic DNA using the immunoSEQ Assay, a bias-controlled multiplex PCR. The authors processed their data as follows. The number of nucleated cells in each sample was estimated from the amplification of reference gene primers within the assay. To quantify the absolute abundance of each unique TCRbeta CDR3 rearrangement, sequence reads were collapsed and filtered. For each sample, productive Simpson clonality was calculated as the square root of Simpson's diversity index across productive rearrangements. Imported from immuneACCESS, the table was reduced by TCRdb to in-frame sequences with V and J called. These copies leave out some clones; in studies compared against another copy, an unresolved V gene accounts for under half, and the cause of the remainder is not known. D and trimming were read from the DNA, whereas the V and J calls and clone size are those reported in that table. For this sample there are approximately 200,000 clones; roughly 81% appear just once. The top ten clonotypes cover about 0.91% of the sample.

Regarding this clone: Its antigen is currently not known. No clone much larger than this one lies a single base away; base qualities are absent.

The source material was peripheral blood. This TCR derives from a man in his forties with acute or convalescent COVID-19. Recombination linked TRBV9 to TRBJ1-5; the D segment could be TRBD1, given 6 matching bases. The DNA sequence reads TGTGCCAGCAGCCAAGGGGGGGGAAACCAGCCCCAGCATTTT. Its protein is CASSQGGGNQPQHF.